Listed below are T cell receptor beta chains from one sample, sequenced in a study of blood T cell repertoires in COVID-19. TCRdb keeps only in-frame clones here, not all; method: immunoSEQ multiplex PCR. The sample includes 150,000 or so clones, roughly 85% of them seen just once. Sequencing was carried out using peripheral blood. Receptor source: a human donor in a cohort sampled during active COVID-19. Each CDR3 is given with its conserved first and last residue. The D gene is left open where the match is weak. Expanded clones get a size class; other rows say once, few or many, or leave the size out.

TRBD2	TRBJ2-7	TRBV7-3	NA	CASSLIAGGPRSYEQYF	TGTGCCAGCAGCTTAATAGCGGGGGGGCCGCGCTCCTACGAGCAGTACTTC
NA	TRBJ2-7	TRBV20-1	NA	CSASWQVPYEQYF	TGCAGTGCTAGTTGGCAGGTTCCCTACGAGCAGTACTTC
NA	TRBJ2-1	TRBV21-1	NA	CASSNRSGINEQFF	TGTGCCAGCAGCAATCGTAGCGGGATAAATGAGCAGTTCTTC
NA	TRBJ1-2	TRBV5-6	NA	CASSAPGLRVNGYTF	TGTGCCAGCAGCGCCCCAGGGTTACGGGTGAATGGCTACACCTTC
TRBD2	TRBJ2-1	TRBV24-1	NA	CATSRGKASGRDEQFF	TGTGCCACCAGTCGGGGTAAGGCTAGCGGGAGAGATGAGCAGTTCTTC
NA	TRBJ1-1	TRBV28	few	CASRGRPEAFF	TGTGCCAGCAGAGGGAGACCTGAAGCTTTCTTT
NA	TRBJ2-5	TRBV24-1	NA	CATSEPGPPETQYF	TGTGCCACCAGTGAACCGGGTCCCCCGGAGACCCAGTACTTC
NA	TRBJ2-7	TRBV3-1/TRBV3-2	NA	CASSQEAVSYEQYF	TGTGCCAGCAGCCAAGAGGCTGTCTCCTACGAGCAGTACTTC
TRBD1	TRBJ1-3	TRBV6-6	NA	CASSRRTTGAGNTIYF	TGTGCCAGCAGCAGGAGGACGACAGGGGCTGGAAACACCATATATTTT
TRBD2	TRBJ2-3	TRBV19	NA	CASSASGFTDTQYF	TGTGCCAGTAGTGCTAGCGGATTCACAGATACGCAGTATTTT
TRBD1	TRBJ1-2	TRBV28	NA	CASSPKPTGAHGYTF	TGTGCCAGCAGTCCCAAACCTACAGGGGCCCATGGCTACACCTTC
NA	TRBJ2-7	TRBV21-1	NA	CASSKAFGQGGAYEQYF	TGTGCCAGCAGCAAAGCCTTCGGACAGGGGGGGGCCTACGAGCAGTACTTC
TRBD1	TRBJ1-5	TRBV6-1	NA	CASSEDTGGPQHF	TGTGCCAGCAGTGAAGATACAGGGGGTCCCCAGCATTTT
NA	TRBJ2-6	TRBV19	NA	CASSTRRGALSGANVLTF	TGTGCCAGTAGTACCCGCAGGGGAGCCCTATCTGGGGCCAACGTCCTGACTTTC
TRBD1	TRBJ2-7	TRBV5-1	NA	CASSLRTGGDEQYF	TGCGCCAGCAGCCTCCGGACAGGGGGGGACGAGCAGTACTTC
TRBD1	TRBJ1-4	TRBV7-9	NA	CASSLVGTGLANEKLFF	TGTGCCAGCAGCTTAGTCGGGACAGGGCTGGCTAATGAAAAACTGTTTTTT
TRBD1	TRBJ2-7	TRBV16	NA	CASSQQFQGVENEQYF	TGTGCCAGCAGCCAACAGTTTCAGGGGGTGGAGAACGAGCAGTACTTC
NA	TRBJ1-1	TRBV19	NA	CASSVHLGDMNTEAFF	TGTGCCAGTAGTGTCCACCTCGGGGACATGAACACTGAAGCTTTCTTT
NA	TRBJ2-1	TRBV6-6	NA	CASVRSGRDLYNEQFF	TGTGCCAGCGTCAGGTCCGGGAGAGATCTCTACAATGAGCAGTTCTTC
TRBD1	TRBJ2-3	TRBV30	NA	CAWGGQGLPRGTDTQYF	TGTGCCTGGGGGGGACAGGGACTTCCCCGGGGGACAGATACGCAGTATTTT